A single sample is the source of the 12 T cell receptor beta chains below, sequenced in a study of cytomegalovirus exposure and HLA in healthy donors. The PCR made use of 60 Vbeta and 13 Jbeta primers. Sequencing used immunoSEQ multiplex PCR; TCRdb keeps in-frame clones, though not all of them. The table shows 85,000 to 130,000 clones, with over 60% occurring only once. The sample consisted of PBMCs. The receptors stem from a woman in her fifties or sixties in good health and CMV-seropositive.

This clone was recorded a few times. This rearrangement joins TRBV4-1 to TRBJ1-5; 11 bases line up with TRBD1. Per germline, CDR1 MGHRA and CDR2 YSYEKL. With 0 bases clipped from V and 5 bases from J, the junction kept 3 bases outside the gene matches. The CDR3 is 16 residues long. The CDR3 coding sequence is TGCGCCAGCAGCCAAGATGGGACAGGGGGATATCAGCCCCAGCATTTT. It translates to CASSQDGTGGYQPQHF.

This clone turned up a few times. The chain couples TRBV7-8 to TRBJ1-1; 9 bases line up with TRBD1. With V trimmed by 5 bases and J by 1 base, 5 bases remained unmatched. Germline CDR1 is SGHVS and CDR2 is FQNEAQ. The CDR3 contains 15 residues. CDR3 sequence: CASSPGQGKNTEAFF. The DNA for the CDR3 is TGTGCCAGCAGCCCAGGACAGGGGAAGAACACTGAAGCTTTCTTT.

V gene TRBV27 combines with J gene TRBJ1-1; TRBD1 matches 7 bases. The CDR3 runs to 14 residues. From germline, CDR1 is MNHEY and CDR2 SMNVEV (reference sequence). Germline trimming cut 3 bases from V and 6 bases from J; bases unmatched to any gene: 7. CDR3 sequence reads: CASSFSRQGPEAFF. Written as DNA, the CDR3 is TGTGCCAGCAGTTTTTCAAGACAGGGACCTGAAGCTTTCTTT.

The CDR3 DNA sequence: TGTGCCAGCAGCTTAAAATGGGACAGCTCCTACGAGCAGTACTTC. Translated: CASSLKWDSSYEQYF. The chain uses TRBV7-8 and TRBJ2-7; 7 nucleotides align to TRBD1. V was pared by 2 bases and J by 0 bases, with 4 bases of the junction left unmatched. The CDR3 runs to 15 residues. Germline CDR1 reads SGHVS; CDR2 reads FQNEAQ.

This chain uses TRBV28 with TRBJ1-1, with TRBD1 matching over 8 bases. The germline V gene has CDR1 MDHEN and CDR2 SYDVKM. V lost 8 bases to trimming and J lost 1 base; unmatched junction nucleotides: 6. The CDR3 length is 14 residues. The CDR3 DNA is TGTGCCAGCCGGGCCGGGACAGGGAACACTGAAGCTTTCTTT. Its translation is CASRAGTGNTEAFF.

The CDR3 sequence: CASSPPSRGGGTEAFF. The CDR3 nucleotides are TGTGCCAGCAGCCCTCCTTCGCGAGGGGGAGGGACTGAAGCTTTCTTT. The chain joins TRBV7-8 to TRBJ1-1; D may be TRBD1 (6 bases). Per the germline V gene, CDR1 is SGHVS and CDR2 is FQNEAQ. The CDR3 runs to 16 residues. V dropped 5 bases and J dropped 5 bases, with 21 bases sitting between them.

The chain uses TRBV28 and TRBJ1-4; possibly TRBD1 for D (5 bases). The CDR3 is 12 residues long. CDR1 and CDR2 from the germline V gene are MDHEN and SYDVKM. V was clipped by 3 bases and J by 10 bases, with 9 bases between them. CDR3 coding DNA: TGTGCCAGCAGTTTTCTAGGGGCAAAACTGTTTTTT. Its translation: CASSFLGAKLFF.

The rearrangement joins TRBV19 to TRBJ2-2; possibly TRBD1 for D (5 bases). The germline V and J ends were trimmed by 3 bases and 5 bases, with 16 bases remaining between them. Germline assignment: CDR1 LNHDA and CDR2 SQIVND (reference sequence). The CDR3 is made up of 16 amino acids. In DNA form, the CDR3 reads TGTGCCAGTAGTATCATGGGGCAGGGTGGTACCGGGGAGCTGTTTTTT. As protein: CASSIMGQGGTGELFF. Filled out from reference TRBV19 and TRBJ2-2, the complete variable domain reads DGGITQSPKYLFRKEGQNVTLSCEQNLNHDAMYWYRQDPGQGLRLIYYSQIVNDFQKGDIAEGYSVSREKKESFPLTVTSAQKNPTAFYLCASSIMGQGGTGELFFGEGSRLTVL.

The V and J genes are TRBV5-6 and TRBJ2-7; 8 nucleotides match TRBD1. The CDR3 is 15 amino acids. Germline CDR1 is SGHDT and CDR2 is YYEEEE. Losses at the gene ends were 1 base for V and 4 bases for J; bases not matched to a gene: 7. The CDR3 protein is CASSLRMDRVYEQYF. CDR3 nucleotide sequence: TGTGCCAGCAGCTTGAGGATGGACAGGGTTTACGAGCAGTACTTC.

The chain carries TRBV28 and TRBJ1-2; 7 bases map to TRBD1. CDR1 MDHEN and CDR2 SYDVKM come from the germline V gene. CDR3 length equals 14 residues. The V and J ends lost 2 bases and 5 bases, in that order; junction bases with no gene match: 5. The CDR3 nucleotides read TGTGCCAGCAGTTTAGACAGGGAATCTTATGGCTACACCTTC. Protein sequence: CASSLDRESYGYTF.

The J gene is TRBJ2-1, the V gene TRBV27; TRBD1 matches 11 bases. Germline CDR1 reads MNHEY; CDR2 reads SMNVEV (reference sequence). The V segment lost 1 base and the J segment 7 bases; nucleotides outside the gene matches: 12. This CDR3 spans 18 amino acids. The CDR3 here is CASSLLIPGQGGRNEQFF. The CDR3 region has the DNA TGTGCCAGCAGTTTATTGATTCCGGGACAGGGGGGGAGGAATGAGCAGTTCTTC.

The gene calls are TRBV5-1 and TRBJ2-5; D call uncertain. V lost 0 bases, J lost 1 base, and 7 bases lay in between. Germline-derived CDR1 and CDR2 are SGHRS and YFSETQ. This CDR3 contains 14 residues. CDR3 nucleotides: TGCGCCAGCAGCTTGGGGGCTATCCAAGAGACCCAGTACTTC. This sequence encodes CASSLGAIQETQYF.